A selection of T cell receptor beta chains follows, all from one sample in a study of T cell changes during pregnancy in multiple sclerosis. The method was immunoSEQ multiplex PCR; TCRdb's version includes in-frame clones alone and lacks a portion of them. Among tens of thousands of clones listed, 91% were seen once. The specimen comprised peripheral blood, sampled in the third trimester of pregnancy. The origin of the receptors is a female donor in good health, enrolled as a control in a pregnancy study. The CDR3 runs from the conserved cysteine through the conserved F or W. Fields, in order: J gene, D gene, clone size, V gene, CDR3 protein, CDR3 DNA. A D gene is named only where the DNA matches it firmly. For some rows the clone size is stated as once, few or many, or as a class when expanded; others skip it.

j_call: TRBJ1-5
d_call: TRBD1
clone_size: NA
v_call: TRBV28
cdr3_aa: CASNRQGFDQPQHF
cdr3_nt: TGTGCCAGCAACCGACAGGGATTTGATCAGCCCCAGCATTTT

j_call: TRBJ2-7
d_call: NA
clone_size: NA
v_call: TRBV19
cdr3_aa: CASSLQQGRSYEQYF
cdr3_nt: TGTGCCAGTAGTCTCCAACAGGGACGCTCCTACGAGCAGTACTTC

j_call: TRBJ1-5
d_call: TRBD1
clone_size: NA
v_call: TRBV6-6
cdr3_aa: CASSYQGASQPQHF
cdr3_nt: TGTGCCAGCAGTTACCAGGGGGCCAGTCAGCCCCAGCATTTT

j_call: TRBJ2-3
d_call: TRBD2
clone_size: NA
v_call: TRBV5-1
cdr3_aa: CASSPSGTDTQYF
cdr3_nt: TGCGCCAGCAGTCCTAGCGGGACAGATACGCAGTATTTT

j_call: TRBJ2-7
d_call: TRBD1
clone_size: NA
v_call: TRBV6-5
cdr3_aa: CASSGTANSYEQYF
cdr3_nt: TGTGCCAGCAGTGGGACAGCCAACTCCTACGAGCAGTACTTC

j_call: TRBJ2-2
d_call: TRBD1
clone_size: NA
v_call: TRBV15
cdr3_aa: CATSPGQGVPTGELFF
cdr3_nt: TGTGCCACCAGTCCGGGACAGGGGGTACCTACCGGGGAGCTGTTTTTT

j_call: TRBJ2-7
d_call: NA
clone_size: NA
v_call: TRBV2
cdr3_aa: CASSDSGGSYEQYF
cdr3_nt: TGTGCCAGCAGTGATTCCGGAGGCTCCTACGAGCAGTACTTC

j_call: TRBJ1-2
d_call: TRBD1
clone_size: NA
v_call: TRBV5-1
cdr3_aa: CASSLYRGRGYTF
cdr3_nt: TGCGCCAGCAGCTTGTATAGGGGGCGCGGCTACACCTTC

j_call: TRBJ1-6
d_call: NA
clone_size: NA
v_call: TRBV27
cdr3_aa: CASTVDITLNSPLHF
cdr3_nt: TGTGCCAGCACCGTAGACATAACCCTTAATTCACCCCTCCACTTT

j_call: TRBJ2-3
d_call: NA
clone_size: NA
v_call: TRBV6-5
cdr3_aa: CASSYSRIPGDTQYF
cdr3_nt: TGTGCCAGCAGTTACTCAAGAATACCAGGGGATACGCAGTATTTT

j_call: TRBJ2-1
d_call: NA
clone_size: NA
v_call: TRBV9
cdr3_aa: CASSLLGGGSSYNEQFF
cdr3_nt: TGTGCCAGCAGCCTCCTTGGTGGCGGTAGCTCCTACAATGAGCAGTTCTTC

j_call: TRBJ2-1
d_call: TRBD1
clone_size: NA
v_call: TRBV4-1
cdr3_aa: CASSQTDRGSYNEQFF
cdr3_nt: TGCGCCAGCAGCCAAACCGACAGGGGATCCTACAATGAGCAGTTCTTC

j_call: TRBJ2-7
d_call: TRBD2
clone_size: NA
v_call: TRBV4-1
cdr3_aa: CASSQVLGLAYEQYF
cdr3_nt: TGCGCCAGCAGCCAAGTTCTGGGACTAGCTTACGAGCAGTACTTC

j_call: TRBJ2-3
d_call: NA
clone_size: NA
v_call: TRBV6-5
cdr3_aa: CASRVAVRADTQYF
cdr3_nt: TGTGCCAGCCGTGTGGCAGTCCGGGCAGATACGCAGTATTTT

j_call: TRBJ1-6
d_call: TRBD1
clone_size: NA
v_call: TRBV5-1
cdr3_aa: CASSGGTGGDSPLHF
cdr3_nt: TGCGCCAGCAGCGGGGGGACAGGTGGGGATTCACCCCTCCACTTT

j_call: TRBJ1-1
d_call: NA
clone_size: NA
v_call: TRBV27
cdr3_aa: CASSSPGLNTEAFF
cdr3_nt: TGTGCCAGCAGTTCCCCCGGGTTGAACACTGAAGCTTTCTTT

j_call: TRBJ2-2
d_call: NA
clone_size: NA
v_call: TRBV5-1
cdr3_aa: CASSLVAIQGSTGELFF
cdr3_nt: TGCGCCAGCAGCTTGGTGGCCATCCAGGGATCCACCGGGGAGCTGTTTTTT

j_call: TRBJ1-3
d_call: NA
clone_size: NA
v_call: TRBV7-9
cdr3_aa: CASSLEGDPSGNTIYF
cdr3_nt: TGTGCCAGCAGCTTAGAGGGGGACCCCTCTGGAAACACCATATATTTT

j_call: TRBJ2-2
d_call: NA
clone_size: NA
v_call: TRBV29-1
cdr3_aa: CSVEAGLTGELFF
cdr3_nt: TGCAGCGTTGAGGCAGGGCTGACCGGGGAGCTGTTTTTT

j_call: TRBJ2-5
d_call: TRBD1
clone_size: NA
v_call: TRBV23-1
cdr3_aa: CASSQRRTGQETQYF
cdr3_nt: TGCGCCAGCAGTCAACGCCGGACAGGACAAGAGACCCAGTACTTC

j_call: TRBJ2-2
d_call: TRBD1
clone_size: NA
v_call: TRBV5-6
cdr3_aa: CASSSNRGPRTGELFF
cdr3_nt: TGTGCCAGCAGCTCAAACAGGGGGCCCCGGACCGGGGAGCTGTTTTTT

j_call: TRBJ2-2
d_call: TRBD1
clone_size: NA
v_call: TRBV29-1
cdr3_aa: CSGTQGAPAGELFF
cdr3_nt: TGCAGCGGAACCCAGGGGGCCCCGGCCGGGGAGCTGTTTTTT

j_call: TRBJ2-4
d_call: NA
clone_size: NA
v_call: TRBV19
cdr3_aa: CASSIGVRAKNIQYF
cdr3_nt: TGTGCCAGTAGTATTGGAGTGCGAGCCAAAAACATTCAGTACTTC

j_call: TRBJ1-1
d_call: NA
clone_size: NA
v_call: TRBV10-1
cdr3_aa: CASSEDLGGTEAFF
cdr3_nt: TGCGCCAGCAGTGAGGATCTCGGGGGCACTGAAGCTTTCTTT

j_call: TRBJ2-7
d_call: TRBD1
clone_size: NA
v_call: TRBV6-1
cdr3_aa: CASSEGAGGYEQYF
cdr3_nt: TGTGCCAGCAGTGAAGGGGCAGGGGGCTACGAGCAGTACTTC

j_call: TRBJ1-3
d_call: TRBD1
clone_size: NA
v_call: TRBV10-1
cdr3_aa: CASSGQGGNTIYF
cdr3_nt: TGCGCCAGCAGTGGACAGGGGGGAAACACCATATATTTT

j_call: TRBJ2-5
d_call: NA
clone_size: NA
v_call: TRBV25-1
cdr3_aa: CASSRGGAETQYF
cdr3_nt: TGTGCCAGCAGTAGAGGGGGTGCGGAGACCCAGTACTTC

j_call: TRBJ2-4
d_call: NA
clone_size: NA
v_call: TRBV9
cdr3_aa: CASRVTPSAKNIQYF
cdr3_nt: TGTGCCAGCCGCGTGACTCCTTCAGCCAAAAACATTCAGTACTTC

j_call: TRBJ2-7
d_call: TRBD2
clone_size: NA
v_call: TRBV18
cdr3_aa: CASSPFSGGEYEQYF
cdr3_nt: TGTGCCAGCTCACCATTCTCGGGGGGGGAGTACGAGCAGTACTTC

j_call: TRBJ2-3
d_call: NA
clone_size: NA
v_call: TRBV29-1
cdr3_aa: CSVEEVSGNTQYF
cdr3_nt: TGCAGCGTTGAAGAGGTCTCCGGGAACACGCAGTATTTT

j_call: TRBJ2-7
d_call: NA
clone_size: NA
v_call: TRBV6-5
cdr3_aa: CASRTLTAAYYEQYF
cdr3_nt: TGTGCCAGCAGGACTTTGACAGCAGCATACTACGAGCAGTACTTC

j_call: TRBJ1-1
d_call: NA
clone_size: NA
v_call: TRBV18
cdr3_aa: CASSPTGMTEAFF
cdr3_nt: TGTGCCAGCTCACCAACGGGGATGACTGAAGCTTTCTTT

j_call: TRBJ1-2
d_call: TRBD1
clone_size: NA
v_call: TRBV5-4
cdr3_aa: CASSLAGQGRGYTF
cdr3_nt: TGTGCCAGCAGCTTGGCCGGACAGGGGAGGGGCTACACCTTC

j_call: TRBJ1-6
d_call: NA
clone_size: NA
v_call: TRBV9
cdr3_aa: CASSVARGRYSPLHF
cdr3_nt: TGTGCCAGCAGCGTAGCCAGGGGTCGTTATTCACCCCTCCACTTT

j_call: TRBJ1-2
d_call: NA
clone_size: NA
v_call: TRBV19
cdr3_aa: CASIVRGGGYTF
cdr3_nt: TGTGCCAGTATAGTACGGGGAGGTGGCTACACCTTC

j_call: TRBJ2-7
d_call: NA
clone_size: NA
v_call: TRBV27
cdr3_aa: CASAKEGRGEQYF
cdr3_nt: TGTGCCAGCGCTAAGGAGGGCCGGGGGGAGCAGTACTTC

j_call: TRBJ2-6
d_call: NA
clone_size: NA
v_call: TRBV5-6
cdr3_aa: CASSPKGSPNVLTF
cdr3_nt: TGTGCCAGCAGCCCGAAGGGGTCACCGAACGTCCTGACTTTC

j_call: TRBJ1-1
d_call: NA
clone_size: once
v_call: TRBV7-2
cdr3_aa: CASSSSPRVEAFF
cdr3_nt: TGTGCCAGCAGCTCCTCCCCAAGAGTCGAAGCTTTCTTT

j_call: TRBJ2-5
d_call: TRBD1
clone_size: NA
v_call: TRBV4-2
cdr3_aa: CASSQVAGTGGDF
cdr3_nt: TGTGCCAGCAGCCAAGTCGCCGGGACAGGGGGGGACTTC

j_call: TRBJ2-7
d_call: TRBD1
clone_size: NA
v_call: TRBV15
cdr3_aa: CATSTGTGGFEQYF
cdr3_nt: TGTGCCACCAGCACCGGGACAGGGGGCTTCGAGCAGTACTTC

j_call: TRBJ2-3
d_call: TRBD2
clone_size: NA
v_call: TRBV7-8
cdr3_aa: CASSLKRGGITDTQYF
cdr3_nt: TGTGCCAGCAGCCTAAAGCGGGGAGGGATCACAGATACGCAGTATTTT

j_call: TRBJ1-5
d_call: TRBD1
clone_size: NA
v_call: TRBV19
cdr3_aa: CASSTGTGYTPQHF
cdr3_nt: TGTGCCAGTAGTACCGGGACAGGGTACACGCCCCAGCATTTT

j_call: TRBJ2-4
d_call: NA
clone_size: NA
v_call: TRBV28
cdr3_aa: CASTSAGRFSVAKNIQYF
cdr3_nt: TGTGCCAGCACCTCCGCGGGACGGTTCTCAGTAGCCAAAAACATTCAGTACTTC

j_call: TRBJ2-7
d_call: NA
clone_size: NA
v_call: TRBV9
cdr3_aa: CASSPRGERSYEQYF
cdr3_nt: TGTGCCAGCAGCCCGCGCGGGGAGCGATCCTACGAGCAGTACTTC

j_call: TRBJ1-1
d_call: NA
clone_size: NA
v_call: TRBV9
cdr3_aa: CASSRTEQNTEAFF
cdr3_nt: TGTGCCAGCAGCCGGACAGAGCAGAACACTGAAGCTTTCTTT

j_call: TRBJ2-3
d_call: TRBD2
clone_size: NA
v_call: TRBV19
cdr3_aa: CASRHSGRRGDTQYF
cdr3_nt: TGTGCCAGTAGACATAGCGGGAGGCGAGGAGATACGCAGTATTTT

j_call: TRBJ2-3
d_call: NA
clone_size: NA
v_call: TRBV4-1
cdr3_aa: CASSQGRLETNTDTQYF
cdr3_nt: TGCGCCAGCAGCCAAGGCAGGCTCGAGACTAACACAGATACGCAGTATTTT

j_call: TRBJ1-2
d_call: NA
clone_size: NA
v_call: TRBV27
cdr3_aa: CASSLWGGGGYTF
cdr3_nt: TGTGCCAGCAGTTTATGGGGAGGGGGTGGCTACACCTTC

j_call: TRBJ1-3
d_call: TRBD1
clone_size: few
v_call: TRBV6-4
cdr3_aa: CASSEGTGAGNTIYF
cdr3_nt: TGTGCCAGCAGTGAAGGGACAGGGGCTGGAAACACCATATATTTT

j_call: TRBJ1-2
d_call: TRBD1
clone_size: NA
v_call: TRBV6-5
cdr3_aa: CASSYTPQGARGYTF
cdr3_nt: TGTGCCAGCAGTTACACCCCCCAGGGGGCGCGTGGCTACACCTTC

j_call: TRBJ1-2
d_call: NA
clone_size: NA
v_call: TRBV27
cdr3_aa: CASSLLAGYGYTF
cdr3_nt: TGTGCCAGCAGTTTACTCGCCGGGTATGGCTACACCTTC

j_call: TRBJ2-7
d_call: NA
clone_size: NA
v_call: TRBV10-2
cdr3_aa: CASRVGRAYEQYF
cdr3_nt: TGCGCCAGTAGGGTCGGGAGAGCCTACGAGCAGTACTTC

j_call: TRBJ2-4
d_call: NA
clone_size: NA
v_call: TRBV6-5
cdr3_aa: CASSGGAKNIQYF
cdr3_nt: TGTGCCAGCAGTGGGGGGGCCAAAAACATTCAGTACTTC

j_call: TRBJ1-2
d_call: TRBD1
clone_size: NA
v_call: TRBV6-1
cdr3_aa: CASSEARGRGGYTF
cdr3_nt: TGTGCCAGCAGTGAAGCGAGGGGGCGAGGAGGCTACACCTTC

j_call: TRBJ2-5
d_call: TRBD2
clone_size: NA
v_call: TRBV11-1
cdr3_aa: CASSLGGVVETQYF
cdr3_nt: TGTGCCAGCAGCTTGGGAGGGGTGGTGGAGACCCAGTACTTC